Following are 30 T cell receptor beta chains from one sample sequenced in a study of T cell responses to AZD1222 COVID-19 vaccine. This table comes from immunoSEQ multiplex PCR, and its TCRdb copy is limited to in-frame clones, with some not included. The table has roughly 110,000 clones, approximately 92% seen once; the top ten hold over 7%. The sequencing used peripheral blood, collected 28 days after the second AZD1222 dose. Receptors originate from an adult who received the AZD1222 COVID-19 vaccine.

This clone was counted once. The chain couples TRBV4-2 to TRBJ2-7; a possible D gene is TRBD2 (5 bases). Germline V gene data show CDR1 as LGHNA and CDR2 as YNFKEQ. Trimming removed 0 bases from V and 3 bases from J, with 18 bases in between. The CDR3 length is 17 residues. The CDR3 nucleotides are TGTGCCAGCAGCCAAGAACGCGGCTCTAGCTTCGGCTACGAGCAGTACTTC. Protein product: CASSQERGSSFGYEQYF.

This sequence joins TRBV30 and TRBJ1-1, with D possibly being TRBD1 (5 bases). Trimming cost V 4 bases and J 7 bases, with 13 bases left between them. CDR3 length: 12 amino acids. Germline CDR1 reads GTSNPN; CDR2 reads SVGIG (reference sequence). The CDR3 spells CAWNQGGGEAFF. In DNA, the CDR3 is TGTGCCTGGAACCAGGGAGGCGGTGAAGCTTTCTTT.

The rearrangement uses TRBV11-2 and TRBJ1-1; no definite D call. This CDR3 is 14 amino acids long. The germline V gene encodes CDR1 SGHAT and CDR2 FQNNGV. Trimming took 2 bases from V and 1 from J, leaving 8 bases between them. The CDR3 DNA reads TGTGCCAGCAGCTTATATGGCCCGAACACTGAAGCTTTCTTT. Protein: CASSLYGPNTEAFF.

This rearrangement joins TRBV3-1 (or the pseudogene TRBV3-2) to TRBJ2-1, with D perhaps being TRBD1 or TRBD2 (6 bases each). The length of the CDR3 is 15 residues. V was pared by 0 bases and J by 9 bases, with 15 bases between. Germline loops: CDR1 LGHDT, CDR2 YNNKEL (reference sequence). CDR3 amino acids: CASSQDIGGPSEQFF. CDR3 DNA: TGTGCCAGCAGCCAAGATATTGGGGGGCCATCTGAGCAGTTCTTC.

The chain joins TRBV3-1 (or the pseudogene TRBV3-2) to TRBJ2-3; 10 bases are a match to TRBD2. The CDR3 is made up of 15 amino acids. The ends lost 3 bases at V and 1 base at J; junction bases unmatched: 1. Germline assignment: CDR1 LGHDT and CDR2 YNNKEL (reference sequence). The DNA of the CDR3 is TGTGCCAGCAGCCAGGGGACTAGCGGCACAGATACGCAGTATTTT. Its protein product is CASSQGTSGTDTQYF.

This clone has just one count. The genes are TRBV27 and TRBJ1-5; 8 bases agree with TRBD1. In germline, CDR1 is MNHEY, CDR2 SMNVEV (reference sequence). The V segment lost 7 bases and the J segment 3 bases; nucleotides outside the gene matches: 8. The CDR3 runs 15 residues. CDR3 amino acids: CASKEQGAPNQPQHF. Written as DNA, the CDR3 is TGTGCCAGCAAGGAGCAGGGGGCTCCCAATCAGCCCCAGCATTTT.

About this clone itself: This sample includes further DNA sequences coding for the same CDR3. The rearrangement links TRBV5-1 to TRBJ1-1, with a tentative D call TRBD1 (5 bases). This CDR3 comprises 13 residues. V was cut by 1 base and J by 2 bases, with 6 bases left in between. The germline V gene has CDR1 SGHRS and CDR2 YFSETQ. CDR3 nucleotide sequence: TGCGCCAGCAGCTTGCAGGGTAACACTGAAGCTTTCTTT. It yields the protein CASSLQGNTEAFF.

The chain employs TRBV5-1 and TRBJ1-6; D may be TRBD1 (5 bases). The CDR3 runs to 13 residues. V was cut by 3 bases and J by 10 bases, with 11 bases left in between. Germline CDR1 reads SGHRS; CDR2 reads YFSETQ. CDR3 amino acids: CASSYRSGSPLHF. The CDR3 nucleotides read TGCGCCAGCAGCTACAGGTCAGGGTCACCCCTCCACTTT. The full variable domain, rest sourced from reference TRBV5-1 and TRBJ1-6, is KAGVTQTPRYLIKTRGQQVTLSCSPISGHRSVSWYQQTPGQGLQFLFEYFSETQRNKGNFPGRFSGRQFSNSRSEMNVSTLELGDSALYLCASSYRSGSPLHFGNGTRLTVT.

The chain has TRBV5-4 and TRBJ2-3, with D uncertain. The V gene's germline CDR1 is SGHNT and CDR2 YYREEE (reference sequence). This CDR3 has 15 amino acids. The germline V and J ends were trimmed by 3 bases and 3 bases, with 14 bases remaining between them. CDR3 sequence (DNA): TGTGCCAGCAGCTGGAATAGAGGTGGAACAGATACGCAGTATTTT. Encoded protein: CASSWNRGGTDTQYF. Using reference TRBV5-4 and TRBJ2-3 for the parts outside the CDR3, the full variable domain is ETGVTQSPTHLIKTRGQQVTLRCSSQSGHNTVSWYQQALGQGPQFIFQYYREEENGRGNFPPRFSGLQFPNYSSELNVNALELDDSALYLCASSWNRGGTDTQYFGPGTRLTVL.

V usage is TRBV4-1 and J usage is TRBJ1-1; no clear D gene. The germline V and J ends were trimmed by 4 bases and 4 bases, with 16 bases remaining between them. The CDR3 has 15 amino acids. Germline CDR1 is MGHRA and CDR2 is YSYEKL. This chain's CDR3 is CASSLEDNRGTEAFF. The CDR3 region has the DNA TGCGCCAGCAGCCTCGAAGACAACCGGGGCACTGAAGCTTTCTTT.

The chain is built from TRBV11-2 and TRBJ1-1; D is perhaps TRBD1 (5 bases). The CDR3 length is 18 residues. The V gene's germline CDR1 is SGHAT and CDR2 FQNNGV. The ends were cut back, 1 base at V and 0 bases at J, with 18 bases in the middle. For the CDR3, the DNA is TGTGCCAGCAGCTTAGCAATTATTGGCGACAGATTGAACACTGAAGCTTTCTTT. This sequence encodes CASSLAIIGDRLNTEAFF.

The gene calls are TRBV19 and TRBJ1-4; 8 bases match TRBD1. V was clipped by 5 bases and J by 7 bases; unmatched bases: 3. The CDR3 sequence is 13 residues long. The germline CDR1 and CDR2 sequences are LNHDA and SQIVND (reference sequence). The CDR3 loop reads CASSGRGLEKLFF. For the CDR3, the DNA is TGTGCCAGTAGTGGCAGGGGGCTTGAAAAACTGTTTTTT.

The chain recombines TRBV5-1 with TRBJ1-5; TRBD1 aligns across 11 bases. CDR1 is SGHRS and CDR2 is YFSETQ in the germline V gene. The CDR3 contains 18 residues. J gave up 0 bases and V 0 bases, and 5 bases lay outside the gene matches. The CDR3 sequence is CASSLGTGGPLSNQPQHF. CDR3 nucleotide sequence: TGCGCCAGCAGCTTGGGGACAGGGGGCCCGCTTAGCAATCAGCCCCAGCATTTT.

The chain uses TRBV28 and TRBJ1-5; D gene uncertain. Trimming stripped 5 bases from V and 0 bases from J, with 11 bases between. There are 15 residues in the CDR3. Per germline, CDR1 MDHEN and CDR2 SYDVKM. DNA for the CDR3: TGTGCCAGCAGTCCCCCCGTTCATAGCAATCAGCCCCAGCATTTT. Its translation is CASSPPVHSNQPQHF.

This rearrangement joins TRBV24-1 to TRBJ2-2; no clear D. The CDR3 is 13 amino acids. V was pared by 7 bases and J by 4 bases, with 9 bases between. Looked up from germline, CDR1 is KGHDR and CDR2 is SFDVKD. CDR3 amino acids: CATSPHVTGELFF. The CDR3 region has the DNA TGTGCCACCAGCCCCCACGTCACCGGGGAGCTGTTTTTT.

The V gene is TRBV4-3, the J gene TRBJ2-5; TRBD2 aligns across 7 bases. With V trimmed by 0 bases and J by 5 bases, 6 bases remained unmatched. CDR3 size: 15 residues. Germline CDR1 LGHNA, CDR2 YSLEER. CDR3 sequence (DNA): TGCGCCAGCAGCCAAGATAACCGGGGGGTCGAGACCCAGTACTTC. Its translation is CASSQDNRGVETQYF.

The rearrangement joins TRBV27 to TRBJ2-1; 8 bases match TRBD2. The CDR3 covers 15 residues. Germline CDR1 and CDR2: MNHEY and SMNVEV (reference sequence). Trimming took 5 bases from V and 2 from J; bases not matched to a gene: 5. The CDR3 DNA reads TGTGCCAGCAGTGATCGCGGGAGGCCCTACAATGAGCAGTTCTTC. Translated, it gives CASSDRGRPYNEQFF.

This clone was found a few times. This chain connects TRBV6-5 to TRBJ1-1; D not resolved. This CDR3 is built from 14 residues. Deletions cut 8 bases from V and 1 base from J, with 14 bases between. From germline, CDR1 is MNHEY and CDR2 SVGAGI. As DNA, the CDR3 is TGTGCCAGCTTAATGAGAGATTCGAACACTGAAGCTTTCTTT. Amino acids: CASLMRDSNTEAFF.

The CDR3 nucleotides are TGTGCCAGTAGCAAGCTTCCGGGACCGGGGGACGAGCAGTACTTC. It specifies CASSKLPGPGDEQYF. The J gene is TRBJ2-7, the V gene TRBV19, with D possibly matching TRBD2 (6 bases). V dropped 6 bases and J dropped 5 bases, with 20 bases sitting between them. Germline V gene data show CDR1 as LNHDA and CDR2 as SQIVND (reference sequence). This CDR3 has 15 residues.

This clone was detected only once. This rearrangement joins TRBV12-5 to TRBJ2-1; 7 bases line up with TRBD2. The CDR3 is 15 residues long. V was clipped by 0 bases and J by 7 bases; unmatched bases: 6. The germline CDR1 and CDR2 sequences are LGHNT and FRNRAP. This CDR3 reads CASGLVGSGRNEQFF. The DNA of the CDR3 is TGTGCTAGTGGTTTGGTGGGTAGCGGGCGGAATGAGCAGTTCTTC.

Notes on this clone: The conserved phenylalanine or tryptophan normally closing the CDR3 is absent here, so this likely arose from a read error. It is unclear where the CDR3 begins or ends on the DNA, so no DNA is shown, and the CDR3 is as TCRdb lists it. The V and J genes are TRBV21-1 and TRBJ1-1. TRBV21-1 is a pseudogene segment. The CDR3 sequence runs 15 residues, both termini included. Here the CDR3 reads CASSKVLGGSFLLPD.

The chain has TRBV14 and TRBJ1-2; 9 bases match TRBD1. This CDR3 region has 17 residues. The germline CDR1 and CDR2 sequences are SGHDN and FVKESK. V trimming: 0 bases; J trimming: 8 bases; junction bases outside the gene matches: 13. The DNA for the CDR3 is TGTGCCAGCAGCCAAGAGCCAACCCCCGGGACAGGGTCCGGCTACACCTTC. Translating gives CASSQEPTPGTGSGYTF.

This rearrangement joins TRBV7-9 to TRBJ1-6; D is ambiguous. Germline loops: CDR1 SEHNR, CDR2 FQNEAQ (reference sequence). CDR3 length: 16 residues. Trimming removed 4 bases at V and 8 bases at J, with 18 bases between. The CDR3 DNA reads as TGTGCCAGCAGCTCCTCCGCCCTACCGCCGGATTCACCCCTCCACTTT. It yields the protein CASSSSALPPDSPLHF.

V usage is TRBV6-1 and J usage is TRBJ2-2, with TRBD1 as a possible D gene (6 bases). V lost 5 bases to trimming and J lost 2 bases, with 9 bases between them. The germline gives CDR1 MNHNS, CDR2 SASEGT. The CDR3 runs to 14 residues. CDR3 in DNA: TGTGCCAGCAGTCAGGACAGAAACACCGGGGAGCTGTTTTTT. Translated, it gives CASSQDRNTGELFF.

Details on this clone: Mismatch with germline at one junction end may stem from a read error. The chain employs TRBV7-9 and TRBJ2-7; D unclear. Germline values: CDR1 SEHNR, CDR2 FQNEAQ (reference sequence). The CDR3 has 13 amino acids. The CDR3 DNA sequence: TGTGCCAGCAGGTTAGGACCCGACTACGAGCAGTACTTC. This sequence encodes CASRLGPDYEQYF.

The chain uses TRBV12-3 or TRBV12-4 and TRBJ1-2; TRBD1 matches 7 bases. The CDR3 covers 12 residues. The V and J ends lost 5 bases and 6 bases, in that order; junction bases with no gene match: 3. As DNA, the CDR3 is TGTGCCAGCAGTGAAACAGGGGATGGCTACACCTTC. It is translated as CASSETGDGYTF.

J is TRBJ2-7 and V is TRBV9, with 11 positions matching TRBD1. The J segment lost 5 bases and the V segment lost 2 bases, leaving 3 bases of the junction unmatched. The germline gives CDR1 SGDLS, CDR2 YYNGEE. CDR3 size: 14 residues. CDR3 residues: CASSVGQGAHEQYF. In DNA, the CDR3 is TGTGCCAGCAGCGTTGGACAGGGGGCTCACGAGCAGTACTTC.

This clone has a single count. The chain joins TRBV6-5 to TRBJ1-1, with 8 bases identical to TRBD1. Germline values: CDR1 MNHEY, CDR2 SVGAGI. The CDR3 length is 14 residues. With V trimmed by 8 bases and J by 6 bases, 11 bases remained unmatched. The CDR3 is CASGPRGRVSEAFF. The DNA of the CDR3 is TGTGCCAGCGGCCCCAGGGGGCGCGTTTCTGAAGCTTTCTTT.

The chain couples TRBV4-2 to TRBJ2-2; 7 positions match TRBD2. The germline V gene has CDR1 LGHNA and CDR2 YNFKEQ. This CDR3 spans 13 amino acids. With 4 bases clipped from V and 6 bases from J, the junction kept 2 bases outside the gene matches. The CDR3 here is CASSPGGAGELFF. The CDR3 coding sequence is TGTGCCAGCAGCCCGGGGGGTGCCGGGGAGCTGTTTTTT.

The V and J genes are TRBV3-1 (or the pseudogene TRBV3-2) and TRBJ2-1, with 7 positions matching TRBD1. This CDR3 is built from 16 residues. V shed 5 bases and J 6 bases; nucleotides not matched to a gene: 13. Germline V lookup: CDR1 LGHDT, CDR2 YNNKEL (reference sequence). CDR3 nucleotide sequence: TGTGCCAGCAGCGGCCGACAGGGTAGAGTGAGCAATGAGCAGTTCTTC. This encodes CASSGRQGRVSNEQFF.